This T cell receptor beta chain was obtained from a study of OX40 agonist ivuxolimab in advanced cancers. Assay: immunoSEQ multiplex PCR; the TCRdb copy retains only in-frame clones and omits some. The table lists around 110,000 clones, around nine tenths of them singletons. The CDR3 extends over 15 amino acids. Germline loops: CDR1 LGHNA, CDR2 YSLEER. Unmatched junction bases numbered 4, after V lost 0 bases and J lost 8 bases. This rearrangement joins TRBV4-3 to TRBJ1-2; 12 nucleotides agree with TRBD1. The TCR was taken from an adult with an advanced solid tumor such as melanoma, head and neck, liver or kidney cancer. This specimen was CD4+ or CD8+ T cells sorted from blood, taken in a trial of the OX40 agonist ivuxolimab. The DNA for the CDR3 is TGCGCCAGCAGCCAAGATGGGACAGGGGGCGGCGGCTACACCTTC. Translating it yields CASSQDGTGGGGYTF.